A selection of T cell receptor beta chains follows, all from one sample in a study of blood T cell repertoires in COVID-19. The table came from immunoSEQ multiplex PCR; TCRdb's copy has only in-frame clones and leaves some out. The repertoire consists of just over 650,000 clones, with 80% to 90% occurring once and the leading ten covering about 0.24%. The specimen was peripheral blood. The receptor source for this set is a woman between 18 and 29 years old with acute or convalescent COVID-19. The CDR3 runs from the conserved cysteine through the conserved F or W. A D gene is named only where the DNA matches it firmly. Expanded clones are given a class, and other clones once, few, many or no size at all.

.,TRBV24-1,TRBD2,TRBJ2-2,CATSAPGGNTGELFF,TGTGCCACCAGTGCGCCGGGGGGGAACACCGGGGAGCTGTTTTTT
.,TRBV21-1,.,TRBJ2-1,CASAWTSGGHYNEQFF,TGTGCCAGCGCCTGGACTAGCGGGGGCCACTACAATGAGCAGTTCTTC
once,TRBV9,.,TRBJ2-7,CASSVWGRGEQYF,TGTGCCAGCAGCGTTTGGGGGCGAGGGGAGCAGTACTTC
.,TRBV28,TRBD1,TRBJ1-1,CASSGTGVLNTEAFF,TGTGCCAGCAGTGGGACAGGGGTCCTGAACACTGAAGCTTTCTTT
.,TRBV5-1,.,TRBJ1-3,CASSLAGAASGNTIYF,TGCGCCAGCAGCTTGGCTGGGGCAGCCTCTGGAAACACCATATATTTT
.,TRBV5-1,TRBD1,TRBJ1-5,CASSPGQGAFNQPQHF,TGCGCCAGCAGCCCGGGACAGGGGGCCTTCAATCAGCCCCAGCATTTT
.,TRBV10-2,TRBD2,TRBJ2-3,CASSEERGGLFNTQYF,TGCGCCAGCAGTGAAGAGCGGGGGGGCCTTTTTAATACGCAGTATTTT
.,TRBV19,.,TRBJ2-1,CASKPSRHNEQFF,TGTGCCAGTAAACCTAGCAGGCACAATGAGCAGTTCTTC
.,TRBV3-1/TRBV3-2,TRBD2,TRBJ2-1,CASSPPSSGGVYEQFF,TGTGCCAGCAGCCCGCCTTCTAGCGGGGGGGTCTATGAGCAGTTCTTC
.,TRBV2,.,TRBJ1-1,CAIQDSMGIRYTEAFF,TGTGCCATACAGGACAGTATGGGAATCCGGTACACTGAAGCTTTCTTT
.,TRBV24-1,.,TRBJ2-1,CATSDLGLGNNEQFF,TGTGCCACCAGTGATTTGGGGCTTGGTAACAATGAGCAGTTCTTC
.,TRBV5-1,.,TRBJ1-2,CASSGGDYGYTF,TGCGCCAGCAGCGGAGGGGACTATGGCTACACCTTC
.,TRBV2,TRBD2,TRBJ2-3,CASSHRLAESTDTQYF,TGTGCCAGCAGCCATCGACTAGCGGAAAGCACAGATACGCAGTATTTT
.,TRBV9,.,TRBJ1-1,CASTEISANTEAFF,TGTGCCAGCACCGAGATATCCGCGAACACTGAAGCTTTCTTT
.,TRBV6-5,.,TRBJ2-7,CASSLPGSSYEQYF,TGTGCCAGCAGCCTCCCGGGGTCCTCCTACGAGCAGTACTTC
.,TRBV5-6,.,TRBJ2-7,CASSLGGRSVYEQYF,TGTGCCAGCAGCTTGGGGGGCAGGAGTGTCTACGAGCAGTACTTC
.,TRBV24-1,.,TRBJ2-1,CATSVGTSRNEQFF,TGTGCCACCAGTGTCGGGACTTCCCGGAATGAGCAGTTCTTC
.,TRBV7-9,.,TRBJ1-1,CASSFLATEAFF,TGTGCCAGCAGCTTTTTAGCCACTGAAGCTTTCTTT
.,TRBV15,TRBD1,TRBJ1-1,CATSRDFGTGDTEAFF,TGTGCCACCAGCAGAGATTTCGGGACAGGTGACACTGAAGCTTTCTTT
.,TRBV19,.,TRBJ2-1,CASRPRGSGQFF,TGTGCCAGTAGACCCCGGGGATCGGGGCAGTTCTTC
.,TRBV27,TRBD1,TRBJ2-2,CASRGTGWVGELFF,TGTGCCAGCAGGGGGACAGGTTGGGTCGGGGAGCTGTTTTTT
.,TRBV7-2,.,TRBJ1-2,CASSLTQGLRGYTF,TGTGCCAGCAGCCTTACTCAGGGGCTGCGCGGCTACACCTTC
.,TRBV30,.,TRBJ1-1,CAWTGEHTEAFF,TGTGCCTGGACAGGGGAGCACACTGAAGCTTTCTTT
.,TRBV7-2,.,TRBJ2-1,CASSPGGTRKFF,TGTGCCAGCAGCCCGGGGGGCACTAGAAAGTTCTTC
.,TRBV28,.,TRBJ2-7,CASSLRGTYEQYF,TGTGCCAGCAGTTTACGGGGGACCTACGAGCAGTACTTC
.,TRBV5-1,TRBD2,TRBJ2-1,CASSFDSGGSYNEQFF,TGCGCCAGCAGCTTCGATAGCGGGGGCTCCTACAATGAGCAGTTCTTC
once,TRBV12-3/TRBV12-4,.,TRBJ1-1,CASIFDTEAFF,TGTGCCAGCATCTTTGACACTGAAGCTTTCTTT
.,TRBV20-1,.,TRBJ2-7,CSASFGGANYEQYF,TGCAGTGCTAGTTTTGGGGGGGCGAATTACGAGCAGTACTTC
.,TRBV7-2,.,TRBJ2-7,CASSLGPRDSNYEQYF,TGTGCCAGCAGCTTAGGGCCTCGGGACTCCAACTACGAGCAGTACTTC
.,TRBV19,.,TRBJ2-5,CASSFNPPDFFEVTQYF,TGTGCCAGTAGTTTTAATCCCCCGGACTTCTTTGAGGTGACCCAGTACTTC